These 32 T cell receptor beta chains share one sample of origin, sequenced in a study of T-cell reconstitution after alpha-beta-depleted transplantation in children. The library targeted TCRbeta and was prepared with unique molecular identifiers. One entry per CDR3 protein results from TCRdb running MiXCR on the PCR reads. Of 170,000 or so distinct CDR3 sequences in the sample, approximately 6.8% were seen once. Specimen: PBMCs from the stem cell graft donor, collected from the stem cell graft. All receptors come from a human donor who donated a stem cell graft to a child with Wiskott-Aldrich syndrome.

This clonotype was counted many times. This chain uses TRBV3-1 with TRBJ2-1, with TRBD2 matching 11 bases. Germline CDR1 is LGHDT and CDR2 is YNNKEL (reference sequence). V was clipped by 0 bases and J by 13 bases; unmatched bases: 11. CDR3 size: 16 residues. The DNA of the CDR3 is TGTGCCAGCAGCCAAGAGAGACTAGCGGGACAGGTAGCACAGTTCTTC. Its protein is CASSQERLAGQVAQFF.

At least ten counts were recorded for this clonotype. The chain uses TRBV25-1 and TRBJ1-6; D gene ambiguous. The CDR3 has 17 amino acids. V lost 4 bases and J lost 1, with 14 bases in between. The V gene's germline CDR1 is MGHDK and CDR2 SYGVNS. The CDR3 bases are TGTGCCAGCAGTGGGGGATACGGCCAGTCCTATAATTCACCCCTCCACTTT. It yields the protein CASSGGYGQSYNSPLHF.

This clonotype has ten or more counts. The chain couples TRBV5-1 to TRBJ2-2; 10 bases are a match to TRBD1. Looked up from germline, CDR1 is SGHRS and CDR2 is YFSETQ. This CDR3 contains 14 residues. V lost 6 bases to trimming and J lost 8 bases; unmatched junction nucleotides: 7. DNA of the CDR3: TGCGCCAGCACCAGGACAGGGGGACCTGGGGAGCTGTTTTTT. Translation: CASTRTGGPGELFF.

This clonotype was seen many times. The chain links TRBV20-1 to TRBJ1-6; 7 bases map to TRBD1. Looked up from germline, CDR1 is DFQATT and CDR2 is SNEGSKA (reference sequence). The CDR3 spans 13 residues. The V gene end was trimmed by 3 bases and the J gene end by 7 bases; junction bases not matched to a gene: 3. CDR3 DNA sequence: TGCAGTGCTAGGGGGACAGAAAATTCACCCCTCCACTTT. This translates into CSARGTENSPLHF.

This clonotype was observed many times. CDR3 sequence: CASRQAGAYEQYF. In DNA, the CDR3 is TGTGCCAGCAGGCAAGCGGGAGCCTACGAGCAGTACTTC. This rearrangement joins TRBV12-3 or TRBV12-4 to TRBJ2-7, with TRBD2 matching over 8 bases. V lost 6 bases to trimming and J lost 2 bases; unmatched junction nucleotides: 3. The CDR3 is 13 residues long.

This clonotype came up a few times. The chain combines TRBV3-1 with TRBJ1-3; no reliable D call. The CDR3 consists of 14 residues. Germline V lookup: CDR1 LGHDT, CDR2 YNNKEL (reference sequence). The germline V and J ends were trimmed by 2 bases and 4 bases, with 9 bases remaining between them. CDR3 sequence reads: CASSQTKRGNTIYF. The CDR3 DNA sequence: TGTGCCAGCAGCCAAACCAAAAGGGGAAACACCATATATTTT.

The V call is TRBV4-1, the J call TRBJ1-4, with D hard to call. Between the trimmed V and J ends, which lost 1 base and 8 bases, there was a span of 17 bases. Germline V gives CDR1 MGHRA, CDR2 YSYEKL. The CDR3 is made up of 16 amino acids. CDR3 in DNA: TGCGCCAGCAGCCAAGGGTACGTCGGAGGAGAGGAAAAACTGTTTTTT. Its translation is CASSQGYVGGEEKLFF.

The rearrangement uses TRBV7-9 and TRBJ1-1, with D possibly TRBD1 on 5 matching bases. This CDR3 spans 15 amino acids. V lost 5 bases to trimming and J lost 1 base, with 14 bases between them. Germline assignment: CDR1 SEHNR and CDR2 FQNEAQ (reference sequence). Here the CDR3 reads CASSARDSRNTEAFF. The CDR3 bases are TGTGCCAGCAGCGCCCGGGACTCAAGGAACACTGAAGCTTTCTTT.

This clonotype was observed many times. J is TRBJ2-1 and V is TRBV20-1; the match to TRBD1 covers 10 bases. From germline, CDR1 is DFQATT and CDR2 SNEGSKA (reference sequence). Trimming cost V 5 bases and J 3 bases; bases outside gene matches: 7. The CDR3 covers 15 residues. CDR3 in amino acids: CSADSRDRGYNEQFF. For the CDR3, the DNA is TGCAGTGCTGACAGCCGGGACAGGGGCTACAATGAGCAGTTCTTC.

This clonotype was recorded at least ten times. The chain has TRBV29-1 and TRBJ1-1; a weak D match, TRBD1 (5 bases). CDR1 and CDR2 from the germline V gene are SQVTM and ANQGSEA. This CDR3 spans 13 amino acids. V was clipped by 6 bases and J by 0 bases, with 11 bases between them. The CDR3 sequence is CSVQSGVNTEAFF. CDR3 in DNA: TGCAGCGTCCAGTCGGGGGTGAACACTGAAGCTTTCTTT.

This clonotype was seen at least ten times. The chain carries TRBV11-2 and TRBJ1-2; perhaps TRBD1 as D (6 bases). V gave up 4 bases and J gave up 6 bases, with 15 bases separating them. The CDR3 has 14 amino acids. Germline loops: CDR1 SGHAT, CDR2 FQNNGV. CDR3 loop: CASSSRFEGDGYTF. The CDR3 nucleotides are TGTGCCAGCAGCTCCCGCTTCGAGGGGGATGGCTACACCTTC.

The rearrangement joins TRBV20-1 to TRBJ1-4; the match to TRBD1 covers 8 bases. The germline CDR1 and CDR2 sequences are DFQATT and SNEGSKA (reference sequence). This CDR3 region has 16 residues. Trimming cost V 3 bases and J 3 bases; bases outside gene matches: 9. The CDR3 DNA reads TGCAGTGCTAGTGACGCAGGGGGCGGGTCTAATGAAAAACTGTTTTTT. Translating gives CSASDAGGGSNEKLFF.

The sample holds many counts of this clonotype. This rearrangement joins TRBV30 to TRBJ1-5; D not resolved. The CDR3 consists of 15 residues. The germline V gene has CDR1 GTSNPN and CDR2 SVGIG (reference sequence). The germline V and J ends were trimmed by 1 base and 1 base, with 11 bases remaining between them. The CDR3 bases are TGTGCCTGGAGTGGCTCTAGGTACAGCAATCAGCCCCAGCATTTT. It yields the protein CAWSGSRYSNQPQHF.

The chain carries TRBV6-1 and TRBJ1-5; TRBD1 matches 11 bases. The CDR3 runs 18 residues. The V and J ends lost 4 bases and 5 bases, in that order; junction bases with no gene match: 13. Germline assignment: CDR1 MNHNS and CDR2 SASEGT. The DNA for the CDR3 is TGTGCCAGCAGTGGCCGGGGGACAGGGGGTCGTCGGGATCAGCCCCAGCATTTT. This translates into CASSGRGTGGRRDQPQHF.

This clonotype has ten or more counts. The CDR3 is CSASPGQASNQPQHF. CDR3 nucleotides: TGCAGTGCTAGCCCGGGACAGGCCAGCAATCAGCCCCAGCATTTT. The rearrangement joins TRBV20-1 to TRBJ1-5; TRBD1 matches at 8 bases. The CDR3 loop spans 15 amino acids. Unmatched junction bases numbered 5, after V lost 3 bases and J lost 1 base. Germline loops: CDR1 DFQATT, CDR2 SNEGSKA (reference sequence).

The chain combines TRBV20-1 with TRBJ2-7; 8 nucleotides line up with TRBD1. V was pared by 5 bases and J by 2 bases, with 11 bases of the junction left unmatched. Germline loops: CDR1 DFQATT, CDR2 SNEGSKA (reference sequence). The CDR3 spans 15 residues. In nucleotides, the CDR3 is TGCAGTGCTTGGAGAACTTTGGGACAGGCCTACGAGCAGTACTTC. Its translation is CSAWRTLGQAYEQYF.

Details on this clonotype: A junction boundary mismatches the germline segment, possibly from a read error. This chain joins TRBV6-2 or TRBV6-3 and TRBJ2-7; no clear D. Germline assignment: CDR1 MNHEY and CDR2 SVGEGT. The CDR3 covers 13 residues. This CDR3 is CASSYERWAKRQF. The CDR3 DNA reads TGTGCCAGCAGTTACGAGCGATGGGCCAAGCGTCAGTTC.

The sample holds many counts of this clonotype. This rearrangement joins TRBV7-8 to TRBJ2-2; D might be TRBD1 or TRBD2, each matching 5 bases. Trimming left V 4 bases short and J 5 bases short, with 11 bases between. There are 14 residues in the CDR3. Germline V gene lookup returns CDR1 SGHVS and CDR2 FQNEAQ. This CDR3 is CASSSRETTGELFF. CDR3 sequence (DNA): TGTGCCAGCAGCTCCAGGGAGACAACCGGGGAGCTGTTTTTT. The full variable domain, in which reference TRBV7-8 and TRBJ2-2 provide the parts outside the CDR3, is GAGVSQSPRYKVAKRGQDVALRCDPISGHVSLFWYQQALGQGPEFLTYFQNEAQLDKSGLPSDRFFAERPEGSVSTLKIQRTQQEDSAVYLCASSSRETTGELFFGEGSRLTVL.

This clonotype was detected many times. The chain couples TRBV4-3 to TRBJ2-7; D uncertain. The CDR3 is 15 amino acids. Germline V gene lookup returns CDR1 LGHNA and CDR2 YSLEER. V lost 0 bases to trimming and J lost 3 bases, with 12 bases between them. CDR3 in DNA: TGCGCCAGCAGCCAAGATCGGGCCCCCAGCTACGAGCAGTACTTC. Protein product: CASSQDRAPSYEQYF.

Many counts were recorded for this clonotype. The chain recombines TRBV11-2 with TRBJ1-2; D gene uncertain. Trimming pared 4 bases from V and 1 base from J, leaving 13 bases between. The V gene's germline CDR1 is SGHAT and CDR2 FQNNGV. This CDR3 comprises 15 residues. The CDR3 region is CASSSQRNLNYGYTF. As DNA, the CDR3 is TGTGCCAGCAGCTCCCAGCGAAACCTTAACTATGGCTACACCTTC. Full variable domain (remainder filled in from reference TRBV11-2 and TRBJ1-2): EAGVAQSPRYKIIEKRQSVAFWCNPISGHATLYWYQQILGQGPKLLIQFQNNGVVDDSQLPKDRFSAERLKGVDSTLKIQPAKLEDSAVYLCASSSQRNLNYGYTFGSGTRLTVV.

The chain joins TRBV29-1 to TRBJ2-7; a weak D match, TRBD1 (7 bases). Germline V gene sequence: CDR1 SQVTM, CDR2 ANQGSEA. Trimming cost V 6 bases and J 1 base, with 16 bases left between them. This CDR3 region has 14 residues. CDR3 in amino acids: CSVKTAGGSYEQYF. The CDR3 DNA reads as TGCAGCGTCAAAACCGCAGGGGGGTCCTACGAGCAGTACTTC.

The chain uses TRBV7-9 and TRBJ2-7; 10 bases fit TRBD1. The CDR3 sequence is 15 residues long. The V and J ends lost 5 bases and 3 bases, in that order; junction bases with no gene match: 7. CDR1 is SEHNR and CDR2 is FQNEAQ in the germline V gene (reference sequence). The CDR3 reads CASSLLGQGIYEQYF. CDR3 bases: TGTGCCAGCAGCCTCCTGGGACAGGGGATCTACGAGCAGTACTTC.

At least ten counts were recorded for this clonotype. The V call is TRBV10-3, the J call TRBJ2-1; D could derive from TRBD1 or TRBD2 (5 bases each). The CDR3 covers 13 residues. V lost 11 bases and J lost 4, with 15 bases in between. Germline V gene lookup returns CDR1 ENHRY and CDR2 SYGVKD. As DNA, the CDR3 is TGTGCCCTCCGGGACGCGGCGTACAATGAGCAGTTCTTC. Its protein is CALRDAAYNEQFF.

About this clonotype itself: A junction end diverges from the germline sequence, so it may reflect a read error. The chain joins TRBV3-1 to TRBJ2-7; D gene uncertain. CDR3 size: 12 residues. Germline-derived CDR1 and CDR2 are LGHDT and YNNKEL (reference sequence). The CDR3 DNA sequence: TGTGCCAGCAGCCAATCAGACCTCGAGGAGTACTTC. This encodes CASSQSDLEEYF.

In its sample, this clonotype was seen many times. The V call is TRBV20-1, the J call TRBJ1-1, with a weak D call TRBD1 (5 bases). CDR1 is DFQATT, CDR2 SNEGSKA, per germline (reference sequence). V was cut by 7 bases and J by 0 bases, with 12 bases left in between. The CDR3 length is 13 residues. The chain's CDR3 is CSVGGDLNTEAFF. In DNA form, the CDR3 reads TGCAGTGTCGGTGGGGACCTGAACACTGAAGCTTTCTTT.

This clonotype was seen a few times. This chain joins TRBV19 and TRBJ1-1; a weak D match, TRBD1 (5 bases). The CDR3 length is 14 residues. Germline V gene lookup returns CDR1 LNHDA and CDR2 SQIVND (reference sequence). V lost 6 bases to trimming and J lost 1 base, with 12 bases between them. CDR3 nucleotides: TGTGCCAGTAGATCGGGTGGACAGAACACTGAAGCTTTCTTT. This codes for CASRSGGQNTEAFF.

In this sample, this clonotype turned up many times. CDR3 in amino acids: CSARDPTGRYNEQFF. The CDR3, as DNA: TGCAGTGCTAGAGATCCAACAGGACGCTACAATGAGCAGTTCTTC. The rearrangement links TRBV20-1 to TRBJ2-1; a weak D match, TRBD1 (5 bases). Germline values: CDR1 DFQATT, CDR2 SNEGSKA (reference sequence). This CDR3 contains 15 residues. Trimming pared 0 bases from V and 3 bases from J, leaving 12 bases between.

This clonotype was found a few times. A read error may be the cause here, since a much bigger clone is one base away. The chain recombines TRBV20-1 with TRBJ2-1; a possible D gene is TRBD2 (5 bases). The CDR3 contains 16 residues. Germline CDR1 and CDR2: DFQATT and SNEGSKA (reference sequence). The CDR3 reads CCAPRAGGINYNEQFF. For the CDR3, the DNA is TGCTGTGCTCCGCGCGCTGGAGGTATCAACTACAATGAGCAGTTCTTC.

The genes are TRBV7-9 and TRBJ2-3; 8 nucleotides match TRBD1. Germline-derived CDR1 and CDR2 are SEHNR and FQNEAQ (reference sequence). With V trimmed by 6 bases and J by 4 bases, 15 bases remained unmatched. The CDR3 has 17 amino acids. The CDR3 nucleotides are TGTGCCAGCAGTCTGCTTACCCGGATACAGGGGGCAGATACGCAGTATTTT. It yields the protein CASSLLTRIQGADTQYF.

The sample holds many counts of this clonotype. V and J are TRBV9 and TRBJ2-5; the match to TRBD2 covers 8 bases. This CDR3 spans 16 amino acids. Losses at the gene ends were 0 bases for V and 1 base for J; bases not matched to a gene: 5. CDR1 is SGDLS, CDR2 YYNGEE, per germline. Written as DNA, the CDR3 is TGTGCCAGCAGCGTAGTTAGTAGCGGGGCCCAAGAGACCCAGTACTTC. Its translation is CASSVVSSGAQETQYF.

The sample holds a few counts of this clonotype. The V and J genes are TRBV15 and TRBJ2-3, with 10 bases that match TRBD2. Germline trimming cut 0 bases from V and 1 base from J; bases unmatched to any gene: 7. This CDR3 has 18 amino acids. Germline-derived CDR1 and CDR2 are LNHNV and YYDKDF (reference sequence). The CDR3: CATSRDWASGGRTDTQYF. The CDR3 nucleotides read TGTGCCACCAGCAGAGATTGGGCTAGCGGGGGCCGCACAGATACGCAGTATTTT. Supplemented by reference TRBV15 and TRBJ2-3, the full variable domain reads DAMVIQNPRYQVTQFGKPVTLSCSQTLNHNVMYWYQQKSSQAPKLLFHYYDKDFNNEADTPDNFQSRRPNTSFCFLDIRSPGLGDTAMYLCATSRDWASGGRTDTQYFGPGTRLTVL.

This clonotype was detected many times. The chain joins TRBV20-1 to TRBJ1-1; weak D call: TRBD1 (6 bases). The V gene's germline CDR1 is DFQATT and CDR2 SNEGSKA (reference sequence). V was clipped by 2 bases and J by 0 bases, with 13 bases between them. There are 15 residues in the CDR3. The CDR3 loop reads CSARWTVLLNTEAFF. The CDR3 DNA reads as TGCAGTGCTAGATGGACAGTCCTCTTGAACACTGAAGCTTTCTTT.